Listed here are 32 T cell receptor beta chains from one sample, sequenced in a study of technical replicates of blood from a handful of donors. Using immunoSEQ multiplex PCR, the repertoire was profiled, and TCRdb retains in-frame clones only, with some absent. The data hold roughly 72,000 clones, with around 90% observed a single time. Sequencing was performed on T cells isolated from PBMCs. The origin of the receptors is a human donor in good health.

The count of this clone is one. The rearrangement links TRBV9 to TRBJ2-3; possibly TRBD1 for D (6 bases). V was pared by 3 bases and J by 3 bases, with 20 bases between. This CDR3 has 17 amino acids. Per the germline V gene, CDR1 is SGDLS and CDR2 is YYNGEE. The CDR3 loop reads CASSGTRDIQGTDTQYF. The CDR3 nucleotides read TGTGCCAGCAGCGGCACCCGGGACATCCAGGGGACAGATACGCAGTATTTT.

The chain employs TRBV4-3 and TRBJ2-6, with a tentative D call TRBD1 (5 bases). CDR3 length equals 20 residues. CDR1 and CDR2 (germline): LGHNA, YSLEER. Trimming took off 0 bases at V and 2 bases at J, with 20 bases between the two ends. DNA of the CDR3: TGCGCCAGCAGCCAAGATCTCCTCAGGGCAGGTTTGGCTGGGGCCAACGTCCTGACTTTC. Protein sequence: CASSQDLLRAGLAGANVLTF.

The V gene is TRBV19, the J gene TRBJ2-7; 9 bases align to TRBD1. This CDR3 region has 14 residues. The ends lost 8 bases at V and 5 bases at J; junction bases unmatched: 10. CDR1 is LNHDA, CDR2 SQIVND, per germline (reference sequence). The CDR3 DNA is TGTGCCAGTTCTCCGGGACAGGGTGTCCACGAGCAGTACTTC. It is translated as CASSPGQGVHEQYF.

This chain joins TRBV7-2 and TRBJ1-3; D not resolved. The V end was cut by 1 base, the J end by 0 bases, with 7 bases between. CDR3 length: 15 residues. Germline loops: CDR1 SGHTA, CDR2 FQGNSA. CDR3 amino acids: CASSLVTSSGNTIYF. DNA of the CDR3: TGTGCCAGCAGCTTAGTAACAAGCTCTGGAAACACCATATATTTT.

Here the CDR3 reads CASSLRLAGGDNEQFF. CDR3 DNA sequence: TGTGCCAGCAGCTTGAGACTAGCGGGAGGAGATAATGAGCAGTTCTTC. V gene TRBV9 combines with J gene TRBJ2-1, with 13 bases aligning to TRBD2. The germline gives CDR1 SGDLS, CDR2 YYNGEE. The CDR3 covers 16 residues. J lost 7 bases, V lost 4 bases, and 8 bases had no gene match.

The J gene is TRBJ1-4, the V gene TRBV7-9, with D possibly matching TRBD1 (6 bases). Trimming pared 9 bases from V and 8 bases from J, leaving 16 bases between. The CDR3 runs to 13 residues. Germline-derived CDR1 and CDR2 are SEHNR and FQNEAQ (reference sequence). The CDR3 DNA reads TGTGCCAGTTTGCAACAGGGAAGCGAAAAACTGTTTTTT. Translation: CASLQQGSEKLFF.

The chain couples TRBV4-1 to TRBJ1-1; D unresolved. From germline, CDR1 is MGHRA and CDR2 YSYEKL. The CDR3 has 14 residues. With 1 base removed from V and 4 bases from J, the gap between germline ends came to 10 bases. The CDR3 loop reads CASSQGVGSTEAFF. The CDR3 coding sequence is TGCGCCAGCAGCCAAGGCGTGGGCTCCACTGAAGCTTTCTTT.

This clone was detected once. The rearrangement uses TRBV7-2 and TRBJ1-1, with D hard to call. The CDR3 loop spans 14 amino acids. Germline-derived CDR1 and CDR2 are SGHTA and FQGNSA. V was clipped by 5 bases and J by 3 bases, with 13 bases between them. The DNA of the CDR3 is TGTGCCAGCAGCCGCCTTGGGCTGGACACTGAAGCTTTCTTT. Its protein product is CASSRLGLDTEAFF.

The rearrangement joins TRBV15 to TRBJ2-7; 7 bases agree with TRBD1. Germline V gene sequence: CDR1 LNHNV, CDR2 YYDKDF (reference sequence). This CDR3 has 14 amino acids. J lost 4 bases, V lost 8 bases, and 11 bases had no gene match. Here the CDR3 DNA reads TGTGCCACCCGCCGGACCGGGACAGCTTACGAGCAGTACTTC. Translating gives CATRRTGTAYEQYF.

This rearrangement joins TRBV6-5 to TRBJ1-1; 7 bases match TRBD1. Germline V gene sequence: CDR1 MNHEY, CDR2 SVGAGI. The trim removed 2 bases at V and 6 bases at J, leaving 9 bases unmatched. This CDR3 region has 15 residues. The CDR3 coding sequence is TGTGCCAGCAGTTACGCGCGGACAGGAATTTCTGAAGCTTTCTTT. Its protein product is CASSYARTGISEAFF.

The chain couples TRBV30 to TRBJ1-1, with D tentatively TRBD1 (6 bases). This CDR3 is 14 amino acids long. CDR1 GTSNPN and CDR2 SVGIG come from the germline V gene (reference sequence). V was cut by 1 base and J by 1 base, with 10 bases left in between. The CDR3 loop is CAWSGGRGNTEAFF. For the CDR3, the DNA is TGTGCCTGGAGTGGCGGCAGGGGGAACACTGAAGCTTTCTTT.

The V and J genes are TRBV7-9 and TRBJ2-3; the D is unclear. The CDR3 has 14 amino acids. Trimming pared 3 bases from V and 2 bases from J, leaving 9 bases between. The germline CDR1 and CDR2 sequences are SEHNR and FQNEAQ (reference sequence). The CDR3 coding sequence is TGTGCCAGCAGCTTGAACTACCTCACAGATACGCAGTATTTT. Translated: CASSLNYLTDTQYF.

The rearrangement uses TRBV7-3 and TRBJ1-5; no clear D gene. Germline V gene lookup returns CDR1 SGHTA and CDR2 FQGTGA. The CDR3 totals 13 residues. Trimming took 5 bases from V and 3 from J, leaving 8 bases between them. CDR3 loop: CASSPEFNQPQHF. CDR3 coding DNA: TGTGCCAGCAGCCCCGAGTTCAATCAGCCCCAGCATTTT.

The gene calls are TRBV11-3 and TRBJ1-2, with D unresolved. This CDR3 comprises 14 residues. V was cut by 7 bases and J by 0 bases, with 12 bases left in between. Germline-derived CDR1 and CDR2 are SGHNT and YENEEA. CDR3 DNA sequence: TGTGCCAGCACCGCGGGCCCTGCTAACTATGGCTACACCTTC. This gives the protein CASTAGPANYGYTF.

This clone was detected only once. The rearrangement joins TRBV12-5 to TRBJ2-7, with TRBD1 identical over 7 bases. This CDR3 has 16 amino acids. CDR1 LGHNT and CDR2 FRNRAP come from the germline V gene. With 4 bases clipped from V and 6 bases from J, the junction kept 15 bases outside the gene matches. Here the CDR3 DNA reads TGTGCTAGTGGTTCGAGGATACAGGGGCATCCGCGCGAGCAGTACTTC. This translates into CASGSRIQGHPREQYF.

This clone was detected only a few times. The chain joins TRBV28 to TRBJ1-1, with TRBD1 as a possible D gene (5 bases). V lost 5 bases to trimming and J lost 4 bases, with 17 bases between them. The CDR3 extends over 15 amino acids. Germline CDR1 is MDHEN and CDR2 is SYDVKM. CDR3 residues: CASSPPRPGGTEAFF. CDR3 bases: TGTGCCAGCAGTCCACCCCGTCCCGGGGGCACTGAAGCTTTCTTT.

The J gene is TRBJ2-7, the V gene TRBV25-1, with 8 bases aligning to TRBD1. CDR3 size: 14 residues. The V gene's germline CDR1 is MGHDK and CDR2 SYGVNS. V lost 2 bases to trimming and J lost 0 bases; unmatched junction nucleotides: 0. In DNA, the CDR3 is TGTGCCAGCAGTGAAACAGGGGGCTCCTACGAGCAGTACTTC. Its protein is CASSETGGSYEQYF.

This clone appeared a single time. J is TRBJ2-3 and V is TRBV20-1, with D unresolved. In germline, CDR1 is DFQATT, CDR2 SNEGSKA (reference sequence). This CDR3 region has 11 residues. V was shortened by 7 bases and J by 3 bases, with 8 bases between the two germline ends. In nucleotides, the CDR3 is TGCAGTGTGCAGTCTACAGATACGCAGTATTTT. It codes for CSVQSTDTQYF.

The chain uses TRBV5-6 and TRBJ2-7, with a tentative D call TRBD2 (5 bases). The germline V gene has CDR1 SGHDT and CDR2 YYEEEE. The CDR3 sequence is 14 residues long. V lost 2 bases and J lost 2, with 11 bases in between. CDR3 sequence reads: CASSFSPEAYEQYF. The CDR3 DNA follows: TGTGCCAGCAGCTTCTCCCCGGAGGCCTACGAGCAGTACTTC. Supplemented by reference TRBV5-6 and TRBJ2-7, the full variable domain reads DAGVTQSPTHLIKTRGQQVTLRCSPKSGHDTVSWYQQALGQGPQFIFQYYEEEERQRGNFPDRFSGHQFPNYSSELNVNALLLGDSALYLCASSFSPEAYEQYFGPGTRLTVT.

The rearrangement links TRBV15 to TRBJ2-7; perhaps TRBD2 as D (5 bases). CDR1 and CDR2 (germline): LNHNV, YYDKDF (reference sequence). Trimming removed 10 bases at V and 4 bases at J, with 17 bases between. The CDR3 has 13 residues. The DNA of the CDR3 is TGTGCCATCAGAAAAGGCTGGGAGTACGAGCAGTACTTC. It specifies CAIRKGWEYEQYF.

In DNA, the CDR3 is TGTGCCAGCAGTTTAGCGGGAGTACATACGCAGTATTTT. It codes for CASSLAGVHTQYF. This sequence joins TRBV27 and TRBJ2-3, with 7 bases lining up with TRBD2. Per the germline V gene, CDR1 is MNHEY and CDR2 is SMNVEV (reference sequence). V dropped 2 bases and J dropped 7; count of bases not matched to a gene: 3. The CDR3 loop spans 13 amino acids.

The chain employs TRBV6-5 and TRBJ1-1; 9 nucleotides line up with TRBD1. From germline, CDR1 is MNHEY and CDR2 SVGAGI. With V trimmed by 0 bases and J by 11 bases, 10 bases remained unmatched. CDR3 length equals 15 residues. DNA of the CDR3: TGTGCCAGCAGTTACTCTCCCGGGACAGGGAAGAGTGCTTTCTTT. Translated: CASSYSPGTGKSAFF.

This chain links TRBV5-1 with TRBJ1-3; TRBD1 agrees at 11 bases. The trim removed 0 bases at V and 2 bases at J, leaving 4 bases unmatched. This CDR3 has 17 residues. Germline loops: CDR1 SGHRS, CDR2 YFSETQ. CDR3 amino acids: CASSLGTGGQTGNTIYF. CDR3 nucleotides: TGCGCCAGCAGCTTGGGGACAGGGGGCCAAACTGGAAACACCATATATTTT. Variable domain in full (rest from reference TRBV5-1 and TRBJ1-3): KAGVTQTPRYLIKTRGQQVTLSCSPISGHRSVSWYQQTPGQGLQFLFEYFSETQRNKGNFPGRFSGRQFSNSRSEMNVSTLELGDSALYLCASSLGTGGQTGNTIYFGEGSWLTVV.

The CDR3 spells CASSQDPGWSKNIQYF. The CDR3 DNA follows: TGTGCCAGCAGCCAAGATCCAGGTTGGTCCAAAAACATTCAGTACTTC. The chain joins TRBV4-2 to TRBJ2-4, with D unresolved. CDR3 length equals 16 residues. The germline V gene has CDR1 LGHNA and CDR2 YNFKEQ. V lost 0 bases, J lost 2 bases, and 11 bases lay in between.

The chain has TRBV2 and TRBJ2-7, with a possible D match to TRBD1 (6 bases). The CDR3 extends over 15 amino acids. With 1 base removed from V and 2 bases from J, the gap between germline ends came to 12 bases. CDR1 and CDR2 (germline): SNHLY, FYNNEI. The DNA of the CDR3 is TGTGCCAGCAGTGAAGTCTGGGACACGGCCTACGAGCAGTACTTC. It is translated as CASSEVWDTAYEQYF.

The genes are TRBV7-9 and TRBJ1-2; 9 bases match TRBD1. CDR1 is SEHNR and CDR2 is FQNEAQ in the germline V gene (reference sequence). The V gene end was trimmed by 5 bases and the J gene end by 8 bases; junction bases not matched to a gene: 3. This CDR3 region has 12 residues. Here the CDR3 DNA reads TGTGCCAGCAGCAGGGGACAGGGAGGCTACACCTTC. Translated: CASSRGQGGYTF.

This chain connects TRBV30 to TRBJ1-4, with TRBD1 matching over 9 bases. The junction had 11 bases not matched to a gene; V was cut back by 5 bases and J by 7 bases. CDR3 size: 15 residues. Germline loops: CDR1 GTSNPN, CDR2 SVGIG (reference sequence). CDR3 region: CAWGRPGTGSEKLFF. Here the CDR3 DNA reads TGTGCCTGGGGCAGGCCCGGGACAGGGTCTGAAAAACTGTTTTTT.

The chain combines TRBV6-6 with TRBJ1-2; D ambiguous. CDR1 and CDR2 (germline): MNHNY, SVGAGI (reference sequence). The CDR3 runs to 14 residues. Trimming left V 4 bases short and J 4 bases short, with 13 bases between. This CDR3 reads CASSSLREGYGYTF. The CDR3 DNA is TGTGCCAGCAGTTCCCTGCGTGAGGGCTATGGCTACACCTTC.

The V and J genes are TRBV9 and TRBJ2-1; 8 bases agree with TRBD2. J gave up 2 bases and V 3 bases, and 16 bases lay outside the gene matches. Germline-derived CDR1 and CDR2 are SGDLS and YYNGEE. The CDR3 sequence is 19 residues long. CDR3 amino acids: CASSGGTGGPTATYNEQFF. The CDR3 nucleotides are TGTGCCAGCAGCGGGGGAACGGGAGGGCCTACTGCGACCTACAATGAGCAGTTCTTC. The variable domain in full, completed from reference TRBV9 and TRBJ2-1, reads DSGVTQTPKHLITATGQRVTLRCSPRSGDLSVYWYQQSLDQGLQFLIQYYNGEERAKGNILERFSAQQFPDLHSELNLSSLELGDSALYFCASSGGTGGPTATYNEQFFGPGTRLTVL.

This rearrangement joins TRBV28 to TRBJ1-2, with 9 bases aligning to TRBD1. J gave up 5 bases and V 2 bases, and 15 bases lay outside the gene matches. Germline V gene lookup returns CDR1 MDHEN and CDR2 SYDVKM. The CDR3 contains 18 residues. CDR3 DNA: TGTGCCAGCAGTTTAGGTGGGGGACAGGGAAAGTATGGATATGGCTACACCTTC. The encoded protein is CASSLGGGQGKYGYGYTF.

This chain links TRBV19 with TRBJ2-3; D gene unclear. The CDR3 spans 15 residues. The V end was cut by 5 bases, the J end by 4 bases, with 16 bases between. In germline, CDR1 is LNHDA, CDR2 SQIVND (reference sequence). CDR3 DNA: TGTGCCAGTAGTCCCGGGTTTCGCAGCCCAGATACGCAGTATTTT. Its protein product is CASSPGFRSPDTQYF. The variable domain in full, completed from reference TRBV19 and TRBJ2-3, reads DGGITQSPKYLFRKEGQNVTLSCEQNLNHDAMYWYRQDPGQGLRLIYYSQIVNDFQKGDIAEGYSVSREKKESFPLTVTSAQKNPTAFYLCASSPGFRSPDTQYFGPGTRLTVL.

The gene calls are TRBV5-1 and TRBJ2-2; 8 bases line up with TRBD2. Trimming removed 0 bases from V and 3 bases from J; junction bases left unmatched: 7. This CDR3 spans 17 amino acids. Per the germline V gene, CDR1 is SGHRS and CDR2 is YFSETQ. This CDR3 is CASSLGLGGRYTGELFF. The DNA for the CDR3 is TGCGCCAGCAGCTTGGGGCTTGGCGGGAGGTACACCGGGGAGCTGTTTTTT.